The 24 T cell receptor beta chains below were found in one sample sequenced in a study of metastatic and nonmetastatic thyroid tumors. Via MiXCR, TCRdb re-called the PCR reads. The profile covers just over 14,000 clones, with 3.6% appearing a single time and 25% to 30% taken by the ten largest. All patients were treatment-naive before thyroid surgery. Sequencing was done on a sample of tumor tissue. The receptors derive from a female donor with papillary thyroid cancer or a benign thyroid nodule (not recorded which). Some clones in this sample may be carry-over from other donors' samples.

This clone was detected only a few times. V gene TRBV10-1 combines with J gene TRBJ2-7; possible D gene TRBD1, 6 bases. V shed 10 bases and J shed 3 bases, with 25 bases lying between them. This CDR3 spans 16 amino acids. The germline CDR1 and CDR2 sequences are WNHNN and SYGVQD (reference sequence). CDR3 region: CAIRGMYRDGGYEQYF. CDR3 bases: TGCGCCATCAGAGGGATGTACAGGGATGGTGGCTACGAGCAGTACTTC.

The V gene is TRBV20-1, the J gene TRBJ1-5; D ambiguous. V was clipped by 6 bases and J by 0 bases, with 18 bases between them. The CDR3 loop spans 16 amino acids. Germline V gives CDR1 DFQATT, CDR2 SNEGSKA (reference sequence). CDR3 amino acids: CSAVVGNANSNQPQHF. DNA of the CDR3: TGCAGTGCCGTTGTCGGGAATGCTAATAGCAATCAGCCCCAGCATTTT.

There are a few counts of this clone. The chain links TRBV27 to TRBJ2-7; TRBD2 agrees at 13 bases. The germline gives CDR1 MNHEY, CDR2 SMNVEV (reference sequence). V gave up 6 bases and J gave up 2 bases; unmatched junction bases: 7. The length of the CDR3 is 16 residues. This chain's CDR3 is CASSYAGTSGTYEQYF. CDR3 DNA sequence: TGTGCCAGCAGCTATGCCGGGACTAGCGGGACCTACGAGCAGTACTTC.

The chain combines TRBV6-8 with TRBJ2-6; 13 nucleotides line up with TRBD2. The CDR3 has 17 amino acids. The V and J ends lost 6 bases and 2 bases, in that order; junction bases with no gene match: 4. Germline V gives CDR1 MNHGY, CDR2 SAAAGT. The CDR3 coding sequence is TGTGCCAGCAGCCTCACTAGCGGGAGGGCTGGGGCCAACGTCCTGACTTTC. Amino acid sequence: CASSLTSGRAGANVLTF.

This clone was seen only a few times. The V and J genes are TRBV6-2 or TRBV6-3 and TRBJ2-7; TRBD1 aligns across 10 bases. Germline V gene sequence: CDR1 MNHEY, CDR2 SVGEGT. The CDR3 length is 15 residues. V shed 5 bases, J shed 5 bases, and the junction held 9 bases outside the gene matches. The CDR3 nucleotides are TGTGCCAGCAGTCAAGACAGGGGGCTTCATGACGAGCAGTACTTC. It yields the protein CASSQDRGLHDEQYF.

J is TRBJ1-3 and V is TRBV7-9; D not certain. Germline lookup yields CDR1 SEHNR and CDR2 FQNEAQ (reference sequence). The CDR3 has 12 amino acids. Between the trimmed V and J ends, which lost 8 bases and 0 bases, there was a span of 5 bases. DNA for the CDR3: TGTGCCAGCGGAGACTCTGGAAACACCATATATTTT. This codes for CASGDSGNTIYF. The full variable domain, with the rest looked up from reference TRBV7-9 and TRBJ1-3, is DTGVSQNPRHKITKRGQNVTFRCDPISEHNRLYWYRQTLGQGPEFLTYFQNEAQLEKSRLLSDRFSAERPKGSFSTLEIQRTEQGDSAMYLCASGDSGNTIYFGEGSWLTVV.

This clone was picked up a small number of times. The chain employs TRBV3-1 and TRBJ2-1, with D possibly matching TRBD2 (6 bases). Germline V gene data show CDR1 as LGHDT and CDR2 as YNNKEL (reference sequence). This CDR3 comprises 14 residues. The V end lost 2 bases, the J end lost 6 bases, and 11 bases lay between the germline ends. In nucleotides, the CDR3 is TGTGCCAGCAGCCAACTACTAGCTAGCAATGAGCAGTTCTTC. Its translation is CASSQLLASNEQFF.

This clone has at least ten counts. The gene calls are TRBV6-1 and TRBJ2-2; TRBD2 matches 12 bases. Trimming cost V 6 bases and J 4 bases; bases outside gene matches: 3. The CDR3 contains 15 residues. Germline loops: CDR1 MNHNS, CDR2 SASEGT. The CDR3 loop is CASSGLAGRTGELFF. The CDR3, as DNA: TGTGCCAGCAGCGGACTAGCGGGACGCACCGGGGAGCTGTTTTTT.

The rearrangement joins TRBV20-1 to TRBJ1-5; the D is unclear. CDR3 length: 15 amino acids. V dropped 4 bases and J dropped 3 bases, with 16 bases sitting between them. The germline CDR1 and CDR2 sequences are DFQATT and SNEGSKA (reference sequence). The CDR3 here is CSAKDADWPNQPQHF. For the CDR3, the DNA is TGCAGTGCTAAGGACGCAGATTGGCCCAATCAGCCCCAGCATTTT.

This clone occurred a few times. This CDR3 reads CASSHLQGGKDTQYF. CDR3 in DNA: TGTGCCAGCAGTCACCTTCAGGGAGGGAAAGATACGCAGTATTTT. This chain joins TRBV12-3 or TRBV12-4 and TRBJ2-3; 7 positions agree with TRBD2. V shed 5 bases, J shed 5 bases, and the junction held 10 bases outside the gene matches. CDR3 length: 15 amino acids.

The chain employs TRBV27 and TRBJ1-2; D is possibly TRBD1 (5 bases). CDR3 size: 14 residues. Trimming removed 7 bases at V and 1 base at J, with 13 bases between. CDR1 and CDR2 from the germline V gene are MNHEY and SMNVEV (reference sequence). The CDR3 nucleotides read TGTGCCAGCAAGACGGGGCCTTTTAACTATGGCTACACCTTC. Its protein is CASKTGPFNYGYTF.

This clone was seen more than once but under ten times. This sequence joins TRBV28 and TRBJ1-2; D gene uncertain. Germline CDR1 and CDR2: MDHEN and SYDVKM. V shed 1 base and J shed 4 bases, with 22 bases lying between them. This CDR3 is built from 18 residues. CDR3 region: CASSLSGPGGDSFYGYTF. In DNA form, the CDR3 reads TGTGCCAGCAGTTTATCAGGTCCCGGTGGGGATTCCTTCTATGGCTACACCTTC.

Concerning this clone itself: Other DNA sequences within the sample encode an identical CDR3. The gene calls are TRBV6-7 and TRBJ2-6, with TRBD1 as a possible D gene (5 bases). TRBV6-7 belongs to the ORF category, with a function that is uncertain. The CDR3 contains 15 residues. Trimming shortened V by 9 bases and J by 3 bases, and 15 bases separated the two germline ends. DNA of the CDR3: TGTGCCAGGTGGGGCAATTTCAGTGGGGCCAACGTCCTGACTTTC. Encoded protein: CARWGNFSGANVLTF.

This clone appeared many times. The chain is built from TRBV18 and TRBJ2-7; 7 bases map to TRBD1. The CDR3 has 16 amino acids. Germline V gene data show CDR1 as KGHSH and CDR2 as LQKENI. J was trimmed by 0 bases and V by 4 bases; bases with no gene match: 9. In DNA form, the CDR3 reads TGTGCCAGCTCACTGCGGACAGGTTTGAGCTCCTACGAGCAGTACTTC. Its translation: CASSLRTGLSSYEQYF.

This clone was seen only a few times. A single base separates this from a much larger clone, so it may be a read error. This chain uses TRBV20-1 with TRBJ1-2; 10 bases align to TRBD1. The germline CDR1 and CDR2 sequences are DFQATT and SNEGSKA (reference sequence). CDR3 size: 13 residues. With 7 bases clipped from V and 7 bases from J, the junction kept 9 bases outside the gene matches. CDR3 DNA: TGCAGTGTTAAGACAGGGGGCTCTTCTGGCTACACCTTC. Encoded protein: CSVKTGGSSGYTF.

Written as DNA, the CDR3 is TGTGCCAGCAGCTTAGGAGACAGTACTTCACCCCTCCACTTT. This codes for CASSLGDSTSPLHF. The gene calls are TRBV7-2 and TRBJ1-6, with a tentative D call TRBD1 (5 bases). V was pared by 1 base and J by 9 bases, with 10 bases between. This CDR3 spans 14 amino acids. CDR1 SGHTA and CDR2 FQGNSA come from the germline V gene. Supplemented by reference TRBV7-2 and TRBJ1-6, the full variable domain reads GAGVSQSPSNKVTEKGKDVELRCDPISGHTALYWYRQSLGQGLEFLIYFQGNSAPDKSGLPSDRFSAERTGGSVSTLTIQRTQQEDSAVYLCASSLGDSTSPLHFGNGTRLTVT.

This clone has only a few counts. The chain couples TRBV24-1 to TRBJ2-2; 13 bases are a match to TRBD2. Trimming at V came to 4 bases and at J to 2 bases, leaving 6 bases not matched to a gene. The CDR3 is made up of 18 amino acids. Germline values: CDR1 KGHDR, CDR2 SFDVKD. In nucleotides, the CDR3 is TGTGCCACCAGTGACCCCGGACTAGCGGGAGTAAACACCGGGGAGCTGTTTTTT. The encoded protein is CATSDPGLAGVNTGELFF.

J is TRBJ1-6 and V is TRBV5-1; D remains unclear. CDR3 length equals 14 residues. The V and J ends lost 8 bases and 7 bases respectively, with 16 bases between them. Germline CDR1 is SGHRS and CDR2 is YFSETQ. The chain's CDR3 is CASTPDGPNSPLHF. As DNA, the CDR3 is TGCGCCAGTACGCCTGACGGCCCGAATTCACCCCTCCACTTT.

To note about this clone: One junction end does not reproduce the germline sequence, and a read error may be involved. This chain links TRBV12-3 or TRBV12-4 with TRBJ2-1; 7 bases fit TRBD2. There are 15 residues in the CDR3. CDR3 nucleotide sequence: TGTGCCAGCCGTTTCGGACTAGTGTCGAACAATGAGCAGTTCTTC. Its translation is CASRFGLVSNNEQFF.

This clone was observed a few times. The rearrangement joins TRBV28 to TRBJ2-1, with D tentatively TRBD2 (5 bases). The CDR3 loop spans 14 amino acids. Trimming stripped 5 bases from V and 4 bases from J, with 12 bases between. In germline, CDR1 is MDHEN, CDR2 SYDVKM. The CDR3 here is CASSPSLAYNEQFF. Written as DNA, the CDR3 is TGTGCCAGCAGTCCGTCTCTAGCTTACAATGAGCAGTTCTTC.

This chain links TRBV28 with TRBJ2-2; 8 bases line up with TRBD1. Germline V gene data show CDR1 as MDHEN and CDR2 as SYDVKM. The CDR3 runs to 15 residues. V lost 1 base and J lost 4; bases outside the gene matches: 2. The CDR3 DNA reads TGTGCCAGCAGTTTATCCGGGACAGGCACCGGGGAGCTGTTTTTT. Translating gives CASSLSGTGTGELFF.

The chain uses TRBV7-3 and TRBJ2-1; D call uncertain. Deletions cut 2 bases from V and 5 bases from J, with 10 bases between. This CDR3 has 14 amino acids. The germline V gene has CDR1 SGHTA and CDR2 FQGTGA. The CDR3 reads CASSLLGGNNEQFF. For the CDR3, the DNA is TGTGCCAGCAGCTTATTAGGCGGAAACAATGAGCAGTTCTTC.

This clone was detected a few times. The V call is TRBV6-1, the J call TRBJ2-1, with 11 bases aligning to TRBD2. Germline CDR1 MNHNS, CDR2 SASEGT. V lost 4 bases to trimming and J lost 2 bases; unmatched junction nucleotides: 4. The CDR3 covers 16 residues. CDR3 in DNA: TGTGCCAGCAGTGTTTTTAGCGGGGGGGCCTACAATGAGCAGTTCTTC. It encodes CASSVFSGGAYNEQFF.

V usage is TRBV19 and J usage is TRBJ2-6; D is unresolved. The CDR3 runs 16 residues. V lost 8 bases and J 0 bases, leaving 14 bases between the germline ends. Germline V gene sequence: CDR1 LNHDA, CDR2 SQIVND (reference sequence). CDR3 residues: CASFNHGSSGANVLTF. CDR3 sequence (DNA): TGTGCCAGTTTTAATCACGGTAGCTCTGGGGCCAACGTCCTGACTTTC.